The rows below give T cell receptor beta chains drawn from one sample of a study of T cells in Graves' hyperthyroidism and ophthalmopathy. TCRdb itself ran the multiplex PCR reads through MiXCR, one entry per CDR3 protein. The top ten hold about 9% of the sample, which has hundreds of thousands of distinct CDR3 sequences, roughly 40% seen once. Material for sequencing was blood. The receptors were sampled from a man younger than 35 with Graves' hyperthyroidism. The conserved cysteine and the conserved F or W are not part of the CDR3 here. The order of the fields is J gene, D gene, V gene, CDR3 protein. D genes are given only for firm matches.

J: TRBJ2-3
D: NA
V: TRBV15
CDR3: ATSLRDGYSTDTQY

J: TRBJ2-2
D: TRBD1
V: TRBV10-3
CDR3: AISGSDRTNTGELF

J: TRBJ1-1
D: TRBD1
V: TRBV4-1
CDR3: ASSQGQSLNTEAF

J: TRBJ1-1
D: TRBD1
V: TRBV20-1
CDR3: SALGQGGVVTEAF

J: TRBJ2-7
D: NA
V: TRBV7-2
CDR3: ASTFNRKGPEQY

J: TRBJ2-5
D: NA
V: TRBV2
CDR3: ASTTGYQETQY

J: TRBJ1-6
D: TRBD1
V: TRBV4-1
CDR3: ASSQDMGDRWPPLH

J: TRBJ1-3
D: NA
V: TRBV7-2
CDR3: ASRLGAGYGNTIY

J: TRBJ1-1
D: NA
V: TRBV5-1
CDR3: ASSTKQGNTEAF

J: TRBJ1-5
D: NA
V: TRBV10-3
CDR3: ASSLSFLSNQPQH

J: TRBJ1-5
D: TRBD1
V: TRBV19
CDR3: ASSVFGQGDQPQH

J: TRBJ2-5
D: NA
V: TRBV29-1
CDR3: SASDEWETQY

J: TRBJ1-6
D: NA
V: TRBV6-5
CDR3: ASSPVQENSPLH

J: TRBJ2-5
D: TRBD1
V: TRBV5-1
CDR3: ASSPGTGGSQETQY

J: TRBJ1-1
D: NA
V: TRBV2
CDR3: ASSGPGALNTEAF

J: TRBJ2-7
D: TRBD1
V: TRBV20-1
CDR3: SVPAGTGIYEQY

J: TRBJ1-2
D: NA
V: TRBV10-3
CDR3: AIQGEDYGYT

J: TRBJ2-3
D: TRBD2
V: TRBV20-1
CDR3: SASDGREDTQY

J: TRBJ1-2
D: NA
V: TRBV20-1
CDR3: SARVPGAVYGYT

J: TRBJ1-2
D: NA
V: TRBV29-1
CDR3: SVEEVTYGYT

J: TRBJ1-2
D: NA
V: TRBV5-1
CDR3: ASSLDGANLNYGYT

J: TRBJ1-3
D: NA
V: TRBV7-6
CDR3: ASSPPRTNGNTIY

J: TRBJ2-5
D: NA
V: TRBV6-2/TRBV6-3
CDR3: ASTFGGWETQY

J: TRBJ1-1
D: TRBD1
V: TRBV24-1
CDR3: ATGGVLDRGQGTEAF

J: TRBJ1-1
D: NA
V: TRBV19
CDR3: ATGQPGGEAF

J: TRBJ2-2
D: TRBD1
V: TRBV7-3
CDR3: ASSWGWDRNTGELF

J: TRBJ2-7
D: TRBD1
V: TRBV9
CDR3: ASSPPGQGAEQY

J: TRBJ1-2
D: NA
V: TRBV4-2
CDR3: ASSQDRSSLYGYT

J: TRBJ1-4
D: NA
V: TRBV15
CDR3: ATSDVGGVVF

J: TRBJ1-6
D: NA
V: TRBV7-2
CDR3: ASSQDADSPLH

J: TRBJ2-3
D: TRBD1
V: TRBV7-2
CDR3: ASSFRDRVADTQY